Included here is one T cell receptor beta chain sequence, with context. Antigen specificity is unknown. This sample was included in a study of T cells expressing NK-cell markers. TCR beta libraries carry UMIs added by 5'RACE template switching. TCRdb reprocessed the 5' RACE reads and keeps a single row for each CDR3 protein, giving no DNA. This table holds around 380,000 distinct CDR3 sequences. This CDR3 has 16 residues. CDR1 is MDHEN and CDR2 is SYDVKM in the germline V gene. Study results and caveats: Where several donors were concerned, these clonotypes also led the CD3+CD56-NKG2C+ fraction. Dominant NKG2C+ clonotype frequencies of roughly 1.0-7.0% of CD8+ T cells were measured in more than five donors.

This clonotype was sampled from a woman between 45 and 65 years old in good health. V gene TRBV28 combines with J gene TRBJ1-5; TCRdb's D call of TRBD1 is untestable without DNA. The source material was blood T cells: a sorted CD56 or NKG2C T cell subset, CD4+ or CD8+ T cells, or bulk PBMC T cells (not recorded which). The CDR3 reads CATLRAGWNSNQPQHF.